This T cell receptor (beta chain) was sequenced during a study of memory B cells and T cells in multiple sclerosis (dated by TCRdb to the late 2010s). The study in broad terms: The study compared the TCR beta repertoires of autoproliferating peripheral T cells with those of brain lesion-infiltrating T cells in multiple sclerosis patients. A couple of multiple sclerosis patients, for whom either brain lesions at autopsy or brain-infiltrating cells from biopsy were available, were included in TCR sequencing. What the research found in general, with its limitations: Clone-set sizes varied between compartments, which affected the numbers of shared clonotypes and made normalization necessary.

After stimulus-free culture of CFSE-labeled PBMCs, the autoproliferating (CFSEdim) and non-proliferating (CFSEhi) T cell fractions were sequenced separately. A total of about 4.9x10^7 CFSE-labeled PBMCs were cultured for roughly 7 days without stimulus, and replicate wells were then pooled. PBMCs were labeled with about 0.55 uM CFSE and cultured in serum-free AIM-V medium without exogenous stimuli. PBMCs were isolated by Ficoll density gradient centrifugation and were cryopreserved before use. Using a FACSAria III, live 7-AAD-negative cells were sorted, then washed with PBS and stored frozen at -80 degrees C as dry pellets. Reading from cysteine to phenylalanine, the CDR3 counts 12 amino acids. Of all the DNA, just the CDR3 is kept, 36 bases in frame from base 1. The germline V gene specifies SGHTA as CDR1 and FQGNSA as CDR2. The junction shows trimming of 5 bases on V and 2 bases on J, plus 7 bases between the germline ends.

To note about this clone: Which antigen it targets is not known. The sample holds no much larger clone one base away, and base qualities are not on file.

The immunoSEQ Platform was used to amplify TCRbeta CDR3 regions from extracted genomic DNA. The immunoSEQ assay used multiplex PCR together with high-throughput sequencing and a bioinformatics pipeline from the vendor. The authors' analysis ran thus. After discarding non-productive sequences and any CDR3s under 4 amino acids in length, clonotype frequencies were recalculated for each sample. In immunoSEQ Analyzer 2.0, shared clonotypes were identified as identical CDR3 amino acid, V gene and J gene sequences. Repertoire overlap was normalized by dividing shared clonotype counts by the product of both clone-set sizes, scaled by 1000 into arbitrary units. This immuneACCESS table, as held by TCRdb, lists in-frame sequences with V and J called but not all clones. Of the missing ones, under half trace to an unresolved V gene in checked studies; the others have no known cause. The DNA was the basis for D and trimming; V, J and clone size are from that table. The table for this sample lists under 50,000 clones; almost 85% of them were counted only once. The ten largest clones capture about 1.1% of the sample.

The chain links TRBV7-2 with TRBJ2-7; the D gene is unclear. The sequence was obtained from a human donor with multiple sclerosis. Sequenced sample: PBMCs from blood kept in culture. The nucleotide sequence reads as follows: TGTGCCAGCAGCCTAATCCCCTACGAGCAGTACTTC. This sequence encodes CASSLIPYEQYF.